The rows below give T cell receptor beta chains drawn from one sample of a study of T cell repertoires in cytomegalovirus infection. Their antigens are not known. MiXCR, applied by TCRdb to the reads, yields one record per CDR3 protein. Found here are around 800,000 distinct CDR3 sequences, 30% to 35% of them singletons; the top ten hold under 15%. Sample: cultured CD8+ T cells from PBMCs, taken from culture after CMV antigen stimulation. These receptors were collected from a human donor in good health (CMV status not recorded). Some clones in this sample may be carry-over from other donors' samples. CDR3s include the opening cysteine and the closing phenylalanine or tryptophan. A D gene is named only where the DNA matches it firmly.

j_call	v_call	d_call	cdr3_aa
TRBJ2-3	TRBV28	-	CASSFGRSYTDTQYF
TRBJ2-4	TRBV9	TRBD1	CASSSGQGSKNIQYF
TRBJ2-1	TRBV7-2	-	CASSPIQGYNEQFF
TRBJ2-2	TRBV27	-	CASKKSGLITGELFF
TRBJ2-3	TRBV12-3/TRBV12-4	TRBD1	CASRYSDRSLTDTQYF
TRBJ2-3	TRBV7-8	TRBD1	CASSLARTGGLTDTQYF
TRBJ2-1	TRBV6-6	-	CASSYGAWALFF
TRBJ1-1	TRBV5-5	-	CASSLVGGGLRNTEAFF
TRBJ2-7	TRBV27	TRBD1	CASSFDRGPLWSEQYF
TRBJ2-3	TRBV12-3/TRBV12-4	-	CASSFPGAPAPDTQYF
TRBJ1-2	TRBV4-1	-	CASSQDRTENYGYTF
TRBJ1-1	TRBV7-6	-	CASSSSDRNTEAFF
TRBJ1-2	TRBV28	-	CASSPLQGSNYGYTF
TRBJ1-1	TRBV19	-	CASRQSQNTEAFF
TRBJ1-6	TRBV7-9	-	CASSLVVTENSPLHF
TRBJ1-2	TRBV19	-	CASSTGTEPNYGYTF
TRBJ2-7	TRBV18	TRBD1	CASSPTGFADEQYF
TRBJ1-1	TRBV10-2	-	CASSVDPYWYTEAFF
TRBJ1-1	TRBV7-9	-	CASSLGGGGMEKAFF
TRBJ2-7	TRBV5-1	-	CASSLGTGTYEQYF
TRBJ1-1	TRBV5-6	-	CASSLGTGSHTEAFF
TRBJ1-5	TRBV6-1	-	CASSGGAETSYSNQPQHF
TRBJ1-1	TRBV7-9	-	CASSLLGGGNTEAFF
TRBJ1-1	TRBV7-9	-	CASSSDSLEAFF
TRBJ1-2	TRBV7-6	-	CASTLTEAYGYTF
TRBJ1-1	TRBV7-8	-	CASSLATSGGDGVRF
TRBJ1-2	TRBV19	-	CASLTVRSTEGYTF
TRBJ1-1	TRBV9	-	CASREGGSKEAFF
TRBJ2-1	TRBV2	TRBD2	CASSESLAGVNEQFF
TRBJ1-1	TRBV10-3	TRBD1	CAISESGGQAAGAFF
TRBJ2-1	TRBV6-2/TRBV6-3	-	CACRRAYNEQFF
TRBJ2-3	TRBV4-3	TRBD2	CASSQDRLAGAFTDTQYF
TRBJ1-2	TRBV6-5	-	CASSYSGTAGTNYGYTF
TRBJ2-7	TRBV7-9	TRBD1	CASSSPVGGAGQGGPYEQYF
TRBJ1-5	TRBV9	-	CASSVGSGKQPQHF
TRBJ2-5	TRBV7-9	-	CASSLEGLRETQYF
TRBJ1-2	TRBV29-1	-	CSVPFRGASNYGYTF
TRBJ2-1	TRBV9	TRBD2	CASSEVAGGWSDEQFF
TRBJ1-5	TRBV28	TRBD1	CASSNGQGVQPQHF
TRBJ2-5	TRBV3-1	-	CASSPGLSRETQYF
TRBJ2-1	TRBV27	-	CASSLTGAPYNEQFF
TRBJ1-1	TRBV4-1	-	CASSQDNGIEAFF
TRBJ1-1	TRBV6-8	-	CASSPQGWGNTEAFF
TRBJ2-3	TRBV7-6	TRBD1	CASSLAETGESTDTQYF
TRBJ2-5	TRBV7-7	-	CASSFLGGLETQYF
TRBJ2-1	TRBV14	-	CASSQDSLDNEPFF
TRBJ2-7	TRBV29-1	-	CSVVTENSYEQYF
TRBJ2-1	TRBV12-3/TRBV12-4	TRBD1	CASSQGAGGGLNEQFF
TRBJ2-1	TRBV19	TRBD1	CASSIGTGGYYNEQFF
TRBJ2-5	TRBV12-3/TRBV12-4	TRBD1	CASSTGTGVDQETQYF
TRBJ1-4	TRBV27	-	CASSFSPDTGEKLFF
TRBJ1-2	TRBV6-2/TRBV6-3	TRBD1	CASSLNTGTGVYGYTF